A single T cell receptor (beta chain) is shown here with its context. This specimen comes from a study of blood T cell repertoires in COVID-19. The study counted Cohort 3 donors as recovered given two negative PCRs, clearance, or symptom resolution. How the authors handled the data: Nucleated cell number was recorded as an estimate derived from reference gene primer amplification. Using immunoSEQ multiplex PCR, the repertoire was profiled, and TCRdb retains in-frame clones only, with some absent. V, J and clone size are those of that table, while D and trimming were read from the DNA. The sample lists around 140,000 clones; around 86% were seen once. Per germline, CDR1 SGHNT and CDR2 YYREEE (reference sequence). CDR3 length: 13 amino acids. Trimming removed 6 bases at V and 5 bases at J, with 13 bases between.

The specimen was PBMCs or T cells enriched from blood (not recorded which). J is TRBJ2-3 and V is TRBV5-4, with D possibly matching TRBD2 (6 bases). The sequence derives from a man aged 55 to 70 who had recovered from COVID-19. CDR3 bases: TGTGCCAGCAACGGACGGGGGAAAGATACGCAGTATTTT. Protein sequence: CASNGRGKDTQYF.